The entry below gives a single T cell receptor beta chain sequence along with its context. Its antigen target is currently unknown. No much larger clonotype is one base removed from it; base qualities were not supplied. The CDR3 runs 16 amino acids, cysteine and phenylalanine included. Here the CDR3 DNA is all that survives: 48 bases in frame from base 1. V and J are trimmed by 0 bases and 2 bases, and the gene matches miss 6 bases of the junction. The germline V gene yields SGHRS for CDR1 and YFSETQ for CDR2. The time point label corresponds to: baseline before first vaccination. Vaccinee samples came from UK trials COV001 and COV002, including a single-blind randomized controlled phase 2/3 trial of AZD1222 (ChAdOx1 nCoV-19) in healthy adults. Trial participant PBMC samples were collected at day 0 and day 28 after the second dose for TCRbeta chain sequencing. The record originates from a study of T cell responses to AZD1222 COVID-19 vaccine (dated by TCRdb to the early 2020s). For the wider study: AZD1222 recipients with second doses at about 4 weeks or about 12 weeks were pooled, because spike-specific TCR depth and breadth did not differ between schedules. TCR sequencing covered more than 230 trial participants: 207 given two doses of AZD1222 and 26 given two doses of MenACWY control vaccine. Trial participants were enrolled by age into subgroups of 18-55, 56-69 and 70-plus years, and 148, 28 and 57 TCR-sequenced participants, respectively, were included in these subgroups.

What the research found in general, with its limitations: Because no day 14 peak-response samples were available, repertoires were characterized only after the peak T cell response. The 56-69-year group was small, and its depth increase did not reach significance, likely because of low power. The vaccine-associated CD4 TCRs covered the entire spike protein, and the dominant responses fell in regions 160-218 and 743-854. Conclusions about previously exposed vaccinees are limited, since just a handful of AZD1222 recipients were seropositive for SARS-CoV-2 at baseline. After two AZD1222 doses, both the breadth and the depth of spike-specific TCRs were significantly higher than at day 0 and than in MenACWY recipients. Nearly half of unique spike-specific TCRs reportedly recognized epitopes outside regions mutated in the B.1.351 and B.1.1.7 variants. Participants were mostly white British and included more females than males, and it was suggested by the authors that clonal diversity may have been underestimated.

The CDR3 regions of human TCRbeta chains were subjected to immunosequencing. On the authors' methods: TCRs in the repertoires were compared against a reference library of SARS-CoV-2-specific TCRs that had been generated with the MIRA antigen-specificity platform. Breadth was defined as the fraction of unique TCRs that were SARS-CoV-2-associated. Depth was defined as the fraction of total T cells that were SARS-CoV-2-associated. Using the MIRA data, each spike-specific TCR was assigned both to the spike region to which the TCR was reactive and to a CD4 or CD8 class. Log10-transformed breadth and depth values were compared by one-way ANOVA with Sidak's multiple comparisons tests. TCRdb limited this immuneACCESS table to in-frame rearrangements with V and J called. A share of clones is missing; checked studies link under half to unresolved V genes, and the rest is unexplained. V and J calls and clone size are those listed in that table; D and trimming were worked out from the DNA. The sample table lists roughly 100,000 clones, around 90% of them with a count of one. About 8.7% of the sample is held by the ten biggest clonotypes.

This TCR was recovered from an adult in good health. The specimen was peripheral blood, collected on day 0 of AZD1222 vaccination. The sequence joins TRBV5-1 to TRBJ2-7; 9 junctional bases match TRBD2. The nucleotide sequence reads as follows: TGCGCCAGCAGCTTGGCCGGGATAGCGGGAGCCTACGAGCAGTACTTC. Protein translation: CASSLAGIAGAYEQYF.